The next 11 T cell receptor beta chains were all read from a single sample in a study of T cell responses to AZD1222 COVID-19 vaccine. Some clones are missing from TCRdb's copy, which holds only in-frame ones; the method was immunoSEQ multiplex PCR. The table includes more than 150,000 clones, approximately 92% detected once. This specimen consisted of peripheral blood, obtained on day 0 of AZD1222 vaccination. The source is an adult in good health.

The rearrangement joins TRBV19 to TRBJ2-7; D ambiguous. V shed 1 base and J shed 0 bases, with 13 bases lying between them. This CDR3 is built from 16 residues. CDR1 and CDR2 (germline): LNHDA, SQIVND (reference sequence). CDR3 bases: TGTGCCAGTAGTATAGGAGAAACAGTCCTCTCCTACGAGCAGTACTTC. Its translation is CASSIGETVLSYEQYF.

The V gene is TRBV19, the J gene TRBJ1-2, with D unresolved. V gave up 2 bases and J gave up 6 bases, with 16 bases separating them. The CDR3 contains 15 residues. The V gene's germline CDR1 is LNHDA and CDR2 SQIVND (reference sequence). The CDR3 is CASSIRASLRDGYTF. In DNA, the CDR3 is TGTGCCAGTAGTATACGGGCCTCCTTAAGGGATGGCTACACCTTC. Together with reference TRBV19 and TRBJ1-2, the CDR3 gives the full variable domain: DGGITQSPKYLFRKEGQNVTLSCEQNLNHDAMYWYRQDPGQGLRLIYYSQIVNDFQKGDIAEGYSVSREKKESFPLTVTSAQKNPTAFYLCASSIRASLRDGYTFGSGTRLTVV.

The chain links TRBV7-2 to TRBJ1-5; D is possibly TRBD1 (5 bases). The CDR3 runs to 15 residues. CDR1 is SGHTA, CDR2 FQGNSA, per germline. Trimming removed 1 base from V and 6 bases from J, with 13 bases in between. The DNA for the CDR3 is TGTGCCAGCAGCTTAGTGTTCGGGGCAACTCAGCCCCAGCATTTT. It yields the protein CASSLVFGATQPQHF. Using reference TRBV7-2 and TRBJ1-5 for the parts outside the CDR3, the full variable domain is GAGVSQSPSNKVTEKGKDVELRCDPISGHTALYWYRQSLGQGLEFLIYFQGNSAPDKSGLPSDRFSAERTGGSVSTLTIQRTQQEDSAVYLCASSLVFGATQPQHFGDGTRLSIL.

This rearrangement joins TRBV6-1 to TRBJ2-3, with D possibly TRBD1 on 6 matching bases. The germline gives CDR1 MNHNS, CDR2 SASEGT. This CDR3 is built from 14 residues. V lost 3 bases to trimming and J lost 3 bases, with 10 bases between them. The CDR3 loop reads CASSEGARTDTQYF. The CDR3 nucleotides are TGTGCCAGCAGTGAGGGGGCTAGGACAGATACGCAGTATTTT.

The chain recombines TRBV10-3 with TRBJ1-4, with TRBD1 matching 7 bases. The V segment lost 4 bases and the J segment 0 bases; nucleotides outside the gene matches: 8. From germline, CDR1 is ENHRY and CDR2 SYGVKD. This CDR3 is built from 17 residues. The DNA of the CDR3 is TGTGCCATCAGTGGGGGGGCCGGGACAGCAACTAATGAAAAACTGTTTTTT. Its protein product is CAISGGAGTATNEKLFF.

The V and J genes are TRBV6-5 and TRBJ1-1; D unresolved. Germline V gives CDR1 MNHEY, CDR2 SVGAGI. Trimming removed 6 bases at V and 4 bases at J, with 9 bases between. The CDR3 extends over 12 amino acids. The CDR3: CASSWGSTEAFF. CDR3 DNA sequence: TGTGCCAGCAGCTGGGGAAGCACTGAAGCTTTCTTT.

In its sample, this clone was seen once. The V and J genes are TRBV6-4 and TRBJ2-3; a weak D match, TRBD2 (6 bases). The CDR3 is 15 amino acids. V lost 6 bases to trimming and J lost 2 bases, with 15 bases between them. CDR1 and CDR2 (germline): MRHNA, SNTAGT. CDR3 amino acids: CASSAAGRHTDTQYF. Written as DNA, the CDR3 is TGTGCCAGCAGCGCCGCGGGGCGACACACAGATACGCAGTATTTT.

CDR3 sequence reads: CASSPRGDEQFF. Here the CDR3 DNA reads TGCGCCAGCAGCCCGAGGGGAGATGAGCAGTTCTTC. V is TRBV4-1 and J is TRBJ2-1; D is tentatively TRBD1 or TRBD2 (5 bases each). There are 12 residues in the CDR3. V lost 4 bases and J lost 8, with 9 bases in between. Per germline, CDR1 MGHRA and CDR2 YSYEKL.

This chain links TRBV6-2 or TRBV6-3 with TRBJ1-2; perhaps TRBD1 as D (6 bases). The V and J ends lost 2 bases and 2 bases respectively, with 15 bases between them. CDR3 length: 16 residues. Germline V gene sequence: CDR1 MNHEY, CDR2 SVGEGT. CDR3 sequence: CASSYNMYRANYGYTF. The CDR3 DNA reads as TGTGCCAGCAGTTACAATATGTACAGGGCCAACTATGGCTACACCTTC.

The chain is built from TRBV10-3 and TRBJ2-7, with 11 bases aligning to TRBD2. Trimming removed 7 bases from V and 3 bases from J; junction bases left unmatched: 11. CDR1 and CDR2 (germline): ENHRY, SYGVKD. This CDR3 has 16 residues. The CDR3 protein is CAITTSGSRLFYEQYF. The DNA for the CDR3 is TGTGCCATCACCACTAGCGGGAGTCGTTTGTTCTACGAGCAGTACTTC.

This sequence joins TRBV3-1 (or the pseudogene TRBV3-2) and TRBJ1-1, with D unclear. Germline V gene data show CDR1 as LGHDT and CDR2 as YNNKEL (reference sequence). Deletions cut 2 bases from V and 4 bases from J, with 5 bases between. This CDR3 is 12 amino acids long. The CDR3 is CASSQLPTEAFF. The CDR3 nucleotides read TGTGCCAGCAGCCAACTACCCACTGAAGCTTTCTTT.